The text below deals with one T cell receptor beta chain. These data come from a study of control samples from healthy donors and cancer patients. Germline CDR1 SGHDT, CDR2 YYEEEE. The CDR3 is made up of 14 amino acids. The ends were cut back, 1 base at V and 3 bases at J, with 10 bases in the middle. The method was immunoSEQ multiplex PCR; TCRdb's version includes in-frame clones alone and lacks a portion of them. In the table there are 100,000 to 150,000 clones, about 83% of which are singletons. This chain links TRBV5-6 with TRBJ1-1; D call uncertain. This TCR came from a man aged 25 to 45 in good health. The source material was blood. Here the CDR3 reads CASSLWPGDTEAFF. The CDR3 bases are TGTGCCAGCAGCTTGTGGCCTGGGGACACTGAAGCTTTCTTT.